Listed here are 10 T cell receptor beta chains from one sample, sequenced in a study of T cell responses to AZD1222 COVID-19 vaccine. This table comes from immunoSEQ multiplex PCR, and its TCRdb copy is limited to in-frame clones, with some not included. The top ten hold roughly 3.3% of the sample, which has around 140,000 clones, 92% seen once. The sequencing used peripheral blood, collected 28 days after the second AZD1222 dose. The receptors were gathered from an adult who received the AZD1222 COVID-19 vaccine.

This rearrangement joins TRBV12-3 or TRBV12-4 to TRBJ1-2, with TRBD1 as a possible D gene (5 bases). V was cut by 3 bases and J by 10 bases, with 12 bases left in between. The CDR3 consists of 12 residues. CDR3 DNA: TGTGCCAGCAGTTTTGGGCAGGGCCCCTACACCTTC. The encoded protein is CASSFGQGPYTF.

This rearrangement joins TRBV5-6 to TRBJ2-1; D is tentatively TRBD1 or TRBD2 (5 bases each). The CDR3 has 16 amino acids. Germline values: CDR1 SGHDT, CDR2 YYEEEE. V lost 5 bases and J lost 7, with 22 bases in between. The DNA of the CDR3 is TGTGCCAGCAGGCCCGTCAGGGACCAGGTTCCAAATGAGCAGTTCTTC. Translating gives CASRPVRDQVPNEQFF.

The chain has TRBV6-1 and TRBJ1-1; maybe TRBD1 (6 bases). Trimming took off 2 bases at V and 3 bases at J, with 13 bases between the two ends. The germline V gene has CDR1 MNHNS and CDR2 SASEGT. This CDR3 spans 15 amino acids. DNA of the CDR3: TGTGCCAGCAGTGAACACAGGGTAGGAGACACTGAAGCTTTCTTT. Translating it yields CASSEHRVGDTEAFF.

The chain employs TRBV28 and TRBJ1-4; D possibly corresponds to TRBD1 (5 bases). The germline V and J ends were trimmed by 6 bases and 4 bases, with 15 bases remaining between them. Germline loops: CDR1 MDHEN, CDR2 SYDVKM. This CDR3 contains 15 residues. Written as DNA, the CDR3 is TGTGCCAGCAGCAAGACGGGGCTCATTAATGAAAAACTGTTTTTT. Residues: CASSKTGLINEKLFF.

The genes are TRBV4-3 and TRBJ1-4, with a weak D call TRBD1 (6 bases). The CDR3 spans 19 residues. Trimming took 0 bases from V and 0 from J, leaving 17 bases between them. The germline V gene encodes CDR1 LGHNA and CDR2 YSLEER. CDR3 region: CASSQDLAGARATNEKLFF. The CDR3 nucleotides read TGCGCCAGCAGCCAAGATCTTGCGGGGGCGAGGGCAACTAATGAAAAACTGTTTTTT.

The chain links TRBV6-5 to TRBJ2-7, with D possibly TRBD1 on 5 matching bases. V lost 4 bases and J 0 bases, leaving 10 bases between the germline ends. Germline-derived CDR1 and CDR2 are MNHEY and SVGAGI. CDR3 length: 14 residues. DNA for the CDR3: TGTGCCAGCAGTTCGACAGCGAGCTCCTACGAGCAGTACTTC. It encodes CASSSTASSYEQYF.

The chain recombines TRBV6-5 with TRBJ2-7; TRBD2 might be the D (5 bases). The germline V gene encodes CDR1 MNHEY and CDR2 SVGAGI. Trimming removed 3 bases from V and 4 bases from J, with 13 bases in between. This CDR3 comprises 14 residues. The CDR3 coding sequence is TGTGCCAGCAGTTATCACGGGGTGGGGTACGAGCAGTACTTC. The encoded protein is CASSYHGVGYEQYF.

J is TRBJ2-5 and V is TRBV6-1; TRBD2 agrees at 13 bases. Germline-derived CDR1 and CDR2 are MNHNS and SASEGT. The CDR3 consists of 18 residues. The trim removed 1 base at V and 5 bases at J, leaving 10 bases unmatched. DNA for the CDR3: TGTGCCAGCAGTGAAGGTTTACTAGCGGGAGGGCCAGGGGAGACCCAGTACTTC. This gives the protein CASSEGLLAGGPGETQYF.

This sequence joins TRBV12-3 or TRBV12-4 and TRBJ2-5; no reliable D call. Deletions cut 2 bases from V and 2 bases from J, with 3 bases between. The CDR3 consists of 12 residues. CDR3 region: CASSLQQETQYF. Here the CDR3 DNA reads TGTGCCAGCAGTTTACAGCAAGAGACCCAGTACTTC.

In DNA, the CDR3 is TGCGCCAGCAGCCAAGACCATCTACGCGAGCAGTACTTC. As protein: CASSQDHLREQYF. V gene TRBV4-3 combines with J gene TRBJ2-7, with D hard to call. Germline CDR1 is LGHNA and CDR2 is YSLEER. The germline V and J ends were trimmed by 0 bases and 6 bases, with 9 bases remaining between them. This CDR3 spans 13 amino acids.